This T cell receptor beta chain was recovered during a study of cytomegalovirus exposure and HLA in healthy donors listed by TCRdb under 2017. Regarding the research as a whole: A later analysis indicated that the 120 validation repertoires were generated on the platform also employed for the 720 or so repertoires of the first cohort. The study aimed to test whether signatures of past pathogen exposure could be identified by cataloging public T cell receptors. Besides the first cohort of more than 650 subjects, a separate validation cohort made up of roughly 120 different subjects was used. The study combined high-throughput TCR immunosequencing, statistical association of individual TCRs with disease status, and machine learning to predict cytomegalovirus infection status. On the study overall, not on this receptor specifically: A few of the identified cytomegalovirus-associated TCR beta chains were confirmed in vitro to be specific for cytomegalovirus antigens. A total of roughly 160 TCR beta chains were listed by the study as associated with cytomegalovirus. A later analysis had no HLA typing for the validation cohort, so co-occurrence there was scored across all 130 or so repertoires. The classifier was reported to diagnose cytomegalovirus status with high specificity and sensitivity in both the original and validation cohorts. Of the cluster scores, approximately 95% were above 0 in a later analysis, which found that TCRs clustered in the first cohort also tended to co-occur in the 95 to 150 validation repertoires. The authors suggested that the approach could potentially be extended to other disease states and immunological phenotypes. Across donors, most TCR sequences were observed very rarely, whereas some public TCRs were present in many individuals.

The donors were included in the validation cohort of around 120 subjects, a group kept apart from the roughly 730-subject first cohort. Comment on this clone: The specificity of this receptor is unknown. Base-call qualities are not available, and no considerably larger clone is one nucleotide away.

Libraries were made using the immunoSEQ multiplex PCR assay. As for the original processing: A statistical classification framework was developed to diagnose cytomegalovirus status using the catalog of TCR beta chain sequences. TCRdb's version of the immuneACCESS table is confined to in-frame rearrangements and falls short of the full clone set. An unresolved V gene accounts for under half of the shortfall where checked; the remainder is of unknown origin. The V and J calls and clone size come from that table; D and trimming were worked out from the DNA. Within this sample are almost 200,000 clones, with roughly 81% of them counted one time only. The ten biggest clones cover roughly 1.2% of the sample. The sample was PBMCs. The sequence derives from a woman aged 25-40 years in good health and CMV-seronegative.

The nucleotides read TGTGCCAGCAGCGTAGCTGGGAGGCTAGCTCATGAGACCCAGTACTTC. Its protein reads: CASSVAGRLAHETQYF. The sequence links TRBV9 to TRBJ2-5, with a weak D call of TRBD2 (6 bases match). The germline V gene supplies CDR1 SGDLS and CDR2 YYNGEE. V drops 0 bases and J drops 5 bases, leaving 17 bases in between. The CDR3 contains 16 residues, cysteine and phenylalanine counted. CDR3 DNA is the only sequence kept; it has 48 bases, read in frame from the first base.